Listed here is a single T cell receptor (beta chain). Which antigen it targets is not known. Base quality data are lacking; no much larger clone is found one base away. The CDR3 runs 13 amino acids, cysteine and phenylalanine included. This entry keeps only the CDR3 DNA: 39 bases, framed from base 1. Here V drops 6 bases and J drops 6 bases, and the junction holds 1 base not matched to any gene. Taken from the germline V gene, the CDR1 and CDR2 loops are SGHTS and YDEGEE. Each collaborating institution followed its own protocols to collect whole blood in K2EDTA tubes. Collaborator samples were shipped for TCRbeta analysis as frozen whole blood, isolated PBMCs, or DNA extracted from either sample type. The data were taken from a study of blood T cell repertoires in COVID-19 (dated by TCRdb to 2019 to 2021). For the wider study: The collaborator samples originated in the United States, Italy and Spain and spanned the acute and convalescent phases of COVID-19. Samples came from the ongoing ImmuneRACE study (first 160 participants) plus 1,254 subjects from 6 global collaborators. The repertoires were released in a freely available public database intended as a resource for research on the immune response to SARS-CoV-2. The sample metadata nearly always contained a de-identified subject ID, COVID-19 status, age in years and sex. The prospective study material was composed of cDNA or gDNA derived from T cells, B-cell-depleted T cells, or PBMCs. The dataset comprised deeply sampled blood TCRbeta repertoires from subjects exposed to, actively infected with, or recovered from COVID-19. Where available, HLA class I and class II types were taken from metadata supplied by the sample provider and were not determined by assay-based typing.

TCRbeta CDR3 regions were amplified from genomic DNA using the immunoSEQ Assay, a bias-controlled multiplex PCR. Turning to the authors' computational methods: The number of nucleated cells in each sample was estimated from the amplification of reference gene primers within the assay. To quantify the absolute abundance of each unique TCRbeta CDR3 rearrangement, sequence reads were collapsed and filtered. For each sample, productive Simpson clonality was calculated as the square root of Simpson's diversity index across productive rearrangements. Sourced from immuneACCESS, this table was stored by TCRdb with only in-frame sequences that have V and J called. A share of the clones is absent; for the studies checked, an unresolved V gene accounts for under half, and the remainder has no known explanation. The V and J calls and the clone size are those of that table, but D and trimming were determined from the DNA. Recorded for this sample are 40,000 to 50,000 clones; roughly four fifths of them occurred a single time. Of the sample, 39% falls within the top ten clones.

Results and caveats for the whole study, not just this receptor: How much clinical and demographic metadata was included differed by source and by participant, and the metadata was provided uncurated.

The V gene is TRBV5-8 and the J gene is TRBJ1-6; the junction holds 9 bases that match TRBD1. Specimen: peripheral blood. The receptor comes from a middle-aged man with active or convalescent COVID-19. This receptor has the CDR3 CASKGQGNSPLHF. In nucleotides, the sequence is TGTGCCAGCAAGGGACAGGGTAATTCACCCCTCCACTTT. The entire variable domain, with the stretches around the CDR3 drawn from the reference TRBV5-8 and TRBJ1-6 proteins, is EAGVTQSPTHLIKTRGQQATLRCSPISGHTSVYWYQQALGLGLQFLLWYDEGEERNRGNFPPRFSGRQFPNYSSELNVNALELEDSALYLCASKGQGNSPLHFGNGTRLTVT.